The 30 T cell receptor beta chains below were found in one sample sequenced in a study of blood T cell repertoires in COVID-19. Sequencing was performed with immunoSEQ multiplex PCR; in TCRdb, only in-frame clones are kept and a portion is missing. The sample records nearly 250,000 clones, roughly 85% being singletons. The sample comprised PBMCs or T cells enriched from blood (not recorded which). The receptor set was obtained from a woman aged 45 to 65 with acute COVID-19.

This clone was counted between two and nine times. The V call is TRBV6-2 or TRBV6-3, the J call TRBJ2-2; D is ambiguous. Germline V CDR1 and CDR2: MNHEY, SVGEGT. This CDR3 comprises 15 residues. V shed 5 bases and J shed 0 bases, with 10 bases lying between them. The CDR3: CASSPHVANTGELFF. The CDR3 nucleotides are TGTGCCAGCAGTCCACATGTCGCGAACACCGGGGAGCTGTTTTTT.

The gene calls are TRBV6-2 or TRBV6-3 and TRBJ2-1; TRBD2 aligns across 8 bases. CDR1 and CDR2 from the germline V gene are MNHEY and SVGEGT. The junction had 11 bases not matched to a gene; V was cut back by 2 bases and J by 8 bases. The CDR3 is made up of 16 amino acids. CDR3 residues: CASSYHAAGGKDEQFF. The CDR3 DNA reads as TGTGCCAGCAGTTACCACGCGGCGGGGGGCAAGGATGAGCAGTTCTTC.

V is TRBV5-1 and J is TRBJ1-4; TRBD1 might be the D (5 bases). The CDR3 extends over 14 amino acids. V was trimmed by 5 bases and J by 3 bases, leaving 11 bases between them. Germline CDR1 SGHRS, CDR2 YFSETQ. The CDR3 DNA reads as TGCGCCAGCAGACCCCAGGGTTCTAATGAAAAACTGTTTTTT. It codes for CASRPQGSNEKLFF.

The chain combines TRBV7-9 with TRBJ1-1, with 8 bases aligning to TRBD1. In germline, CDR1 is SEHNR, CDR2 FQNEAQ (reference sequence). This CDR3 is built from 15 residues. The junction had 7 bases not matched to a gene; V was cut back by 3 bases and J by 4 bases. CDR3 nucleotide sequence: TGTGCCAGCAGCTTCGACAGGGGAGGCATCACTGAAGCTTTCTTT. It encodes CASSFDRGGITEAFF.

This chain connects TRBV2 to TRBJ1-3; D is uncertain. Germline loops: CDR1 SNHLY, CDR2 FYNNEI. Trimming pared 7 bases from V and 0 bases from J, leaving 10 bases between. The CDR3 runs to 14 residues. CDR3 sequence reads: CASTPSYSGNTIYF. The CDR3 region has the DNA TGTGCCAGCACCCCTAGCTACTCTGGAAACACCATATATTTT.

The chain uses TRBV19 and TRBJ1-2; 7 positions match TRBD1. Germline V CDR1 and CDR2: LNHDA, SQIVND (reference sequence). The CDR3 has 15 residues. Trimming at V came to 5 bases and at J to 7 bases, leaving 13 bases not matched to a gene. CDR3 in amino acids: CASSPSTGTVAGYTF. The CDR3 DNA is TGTGCCAGTAGTCCCTCGACAGGGACCGTCGCTGGCTACACCTTC.

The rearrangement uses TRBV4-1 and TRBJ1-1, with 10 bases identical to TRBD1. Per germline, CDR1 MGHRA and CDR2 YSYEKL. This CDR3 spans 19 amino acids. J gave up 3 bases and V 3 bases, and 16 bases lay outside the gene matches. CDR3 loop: CASSQECDRGRLVDTEAFF. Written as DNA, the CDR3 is TGCGCCAGCAGCCAGGAATGTGACAGGGGGCGTCTTGTTGACACTGAAGCTTTCTTT.

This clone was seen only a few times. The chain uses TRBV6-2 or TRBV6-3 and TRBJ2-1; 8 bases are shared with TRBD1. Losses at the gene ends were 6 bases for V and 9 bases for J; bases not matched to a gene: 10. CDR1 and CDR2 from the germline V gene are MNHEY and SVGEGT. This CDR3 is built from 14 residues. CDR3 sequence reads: CASSLDRVVGEQFF. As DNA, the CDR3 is TGTGCCAGCAGCCTGGACAGGGTCGTGGGTGAGCAGTTCTTC.

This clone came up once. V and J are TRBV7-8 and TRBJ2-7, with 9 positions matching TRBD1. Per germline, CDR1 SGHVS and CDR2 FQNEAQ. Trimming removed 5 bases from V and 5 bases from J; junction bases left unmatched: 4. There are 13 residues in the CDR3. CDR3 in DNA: TGTGCCAGCAGCCACAGGGGGCCCCACGAGCAGTACTTC. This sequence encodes CASSHRGPHEQYF.

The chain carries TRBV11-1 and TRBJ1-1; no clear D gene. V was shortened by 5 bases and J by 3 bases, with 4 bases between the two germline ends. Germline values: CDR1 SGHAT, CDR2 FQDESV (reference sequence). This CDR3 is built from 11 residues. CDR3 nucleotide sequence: TGTGCCAGCAGCCCCGACACTGAAGCTTTCTTT. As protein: CASSPDTEAFF.

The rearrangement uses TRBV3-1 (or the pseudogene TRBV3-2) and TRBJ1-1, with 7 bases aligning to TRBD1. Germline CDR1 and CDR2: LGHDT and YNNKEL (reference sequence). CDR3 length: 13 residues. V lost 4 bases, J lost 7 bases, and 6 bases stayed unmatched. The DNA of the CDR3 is TGTGCCAGCAGCCGGGACAGCCTGAGTGAAGCTTTCTTT. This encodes CASSRDSLSEAFF.

The DNA of the CDR3 is TGTGCCAGCAGCGTAGGGGCAGCGGGAGATACGCAGTATTTT. It specifies CASSVGAAGDTQYF. V is TRBV9 and J is TRBJ2-3, with D perhaps matching TRBD2 (6 bases). There are 14 residues in the CDR3. Per germline, CDR1 SGDLS and CDR2 YYNGEE. Trimming took 0 bases from V and 5 from J, leaving 10 bases between them.

The CDR3 sequence: CSVDELGADNRGTYYEAFF. The DNA for the CDR3 is TGCAGCGTTGATGAATTGGGGGCAGACAACAGGGGCACCTATTATGAAGCTTTCTTT. The chain joins TRBV29-1 to TRBJ1-1, with 7 bases fitting TRBD1. This CDR3 comprises 19 residues. The germline gives CDR1 SQVTM, CDR2 ANQGSEA. With V trimmed by 3 bases and J by 7 bases, 26 bases remained unmatched.

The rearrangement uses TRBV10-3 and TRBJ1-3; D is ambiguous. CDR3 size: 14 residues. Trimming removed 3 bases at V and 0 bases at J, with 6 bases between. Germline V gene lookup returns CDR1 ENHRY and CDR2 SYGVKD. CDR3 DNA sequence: TGTGCCATCAGTGACGCAGGCTCTGGAAACACCATATATTTT. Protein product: CAISDAGSGNTIYF.

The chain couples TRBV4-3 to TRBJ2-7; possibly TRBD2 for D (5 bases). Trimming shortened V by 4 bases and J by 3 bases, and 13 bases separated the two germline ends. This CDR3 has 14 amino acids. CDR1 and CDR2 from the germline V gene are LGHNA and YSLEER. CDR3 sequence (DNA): TGCGCCAGCAGCCCTCGGGGTTCCGTCTACGAGCAGTACTTC. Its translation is CASSPRGSVYEQYF.

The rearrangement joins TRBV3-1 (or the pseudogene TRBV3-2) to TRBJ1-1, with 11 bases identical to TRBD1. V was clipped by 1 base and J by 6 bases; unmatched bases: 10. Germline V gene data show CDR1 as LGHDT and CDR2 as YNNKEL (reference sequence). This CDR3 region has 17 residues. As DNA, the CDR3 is TGTGCCAGCAGCCAAGGGACAGGGGGCTTTGTAAGCCCTGAAGCTTTCTTT. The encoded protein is CASSQGTGGFVSPEAFF.

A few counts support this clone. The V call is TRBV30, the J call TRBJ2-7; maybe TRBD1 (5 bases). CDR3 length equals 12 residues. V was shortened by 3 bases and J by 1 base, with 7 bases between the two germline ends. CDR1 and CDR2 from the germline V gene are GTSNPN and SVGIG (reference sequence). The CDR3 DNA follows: TGTGCCTGGAGCAAGGGGTCCTACGAGCAGTACTTC. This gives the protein CAWSKGSYEQYF.

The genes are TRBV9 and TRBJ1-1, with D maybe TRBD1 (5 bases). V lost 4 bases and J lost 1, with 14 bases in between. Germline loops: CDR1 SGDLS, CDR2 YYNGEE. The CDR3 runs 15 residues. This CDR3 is CASSPRVAGNTEAFF. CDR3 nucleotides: TGTGCCAGCAGCCCCAGGGTAGCGGGGAACACTGAAGCTTTCTTT.

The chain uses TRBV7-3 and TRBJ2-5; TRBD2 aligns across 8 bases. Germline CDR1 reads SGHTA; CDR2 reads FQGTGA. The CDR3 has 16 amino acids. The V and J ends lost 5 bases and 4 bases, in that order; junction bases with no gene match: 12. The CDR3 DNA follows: TGTGCCAGCAGCCCCTCCGGGGGGGGCCGGTTAGAGACCCAGTACTTC. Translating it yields CASSPSGGGRLETQYF.

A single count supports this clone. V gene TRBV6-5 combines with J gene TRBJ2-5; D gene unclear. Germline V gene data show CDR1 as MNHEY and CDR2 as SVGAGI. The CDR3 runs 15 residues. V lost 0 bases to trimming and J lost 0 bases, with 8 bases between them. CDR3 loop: CASSYSAADQETQYF. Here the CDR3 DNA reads TGTGCCAGCAGTTACTCCGCGGCAGACCAAGAGACCCAGTACTTC.

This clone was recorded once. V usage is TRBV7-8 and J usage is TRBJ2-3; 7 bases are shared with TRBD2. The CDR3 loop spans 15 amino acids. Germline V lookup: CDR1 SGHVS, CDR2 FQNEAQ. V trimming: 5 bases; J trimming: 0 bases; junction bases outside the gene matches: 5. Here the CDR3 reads CASSEAGFSTDTQYF. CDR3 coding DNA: TGTGCCAGCAGCGAAGCGGGGTTTAGCACAGATACGCAGTATTTT.

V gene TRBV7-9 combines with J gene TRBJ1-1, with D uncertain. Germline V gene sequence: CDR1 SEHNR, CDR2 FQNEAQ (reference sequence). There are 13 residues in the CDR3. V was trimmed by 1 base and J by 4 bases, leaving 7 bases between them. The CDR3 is CASSLGHGTEAFF. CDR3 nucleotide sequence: TGTGCCAGCAGCTTAGGTCACGGCACTGAAGCTTTCTTT. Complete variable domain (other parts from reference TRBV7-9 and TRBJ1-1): DTGVSQNPRHKITKRGQNVTFRCDPISEHNRLYWYRQTLGQGPEFLTYFQNEAQLEKSRLLSDRFSAERPKGSFSTLEIQRTEQGDSAMYLCASSLGHGTEAFFGQGTRLTVV.

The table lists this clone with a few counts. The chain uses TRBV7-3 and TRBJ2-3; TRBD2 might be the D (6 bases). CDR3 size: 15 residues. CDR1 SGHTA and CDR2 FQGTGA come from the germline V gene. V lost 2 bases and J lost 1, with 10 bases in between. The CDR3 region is CASSLGRGGTDTQYF. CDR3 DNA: TGTGCCAGCAGCTTAGGGCGGGGCGGCACAGATACGCAGTATTTT. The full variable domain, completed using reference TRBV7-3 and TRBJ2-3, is GAGVSQTPSNKVTEKGKYVELRCDPISGHTALYWYRQSLGQGPEFLIYFQGTGAADDSGLPNDRFFAVRPEGSVSTLKIQRTERGDSAVYLCASSLGRGGTDTQYFGPGTRLTVL.

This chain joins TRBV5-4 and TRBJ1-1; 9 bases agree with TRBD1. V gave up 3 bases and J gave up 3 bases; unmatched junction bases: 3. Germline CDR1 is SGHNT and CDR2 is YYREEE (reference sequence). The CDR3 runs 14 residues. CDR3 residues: CASSSWTGDTEAFF. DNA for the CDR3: TGTGCCAGCAGCTCCTGGACAGGGGACACTGAAGCTTTCTTT.

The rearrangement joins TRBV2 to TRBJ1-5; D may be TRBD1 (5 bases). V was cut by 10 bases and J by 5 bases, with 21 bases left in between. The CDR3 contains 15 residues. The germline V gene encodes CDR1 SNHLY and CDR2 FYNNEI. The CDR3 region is CATAGGGGSHQPQHF. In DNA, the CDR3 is TGTGCCACCGCCGGGGGTGGGGGAAGTCATCAGCCCCAGCATTTT.

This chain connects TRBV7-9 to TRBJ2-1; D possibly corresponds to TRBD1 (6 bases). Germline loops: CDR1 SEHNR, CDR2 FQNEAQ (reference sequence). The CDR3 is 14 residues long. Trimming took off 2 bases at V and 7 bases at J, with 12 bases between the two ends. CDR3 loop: CASSLPDSFNEQFF. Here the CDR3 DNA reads TGTGCCAGCAGCTTACCGGACAGTTTTAATGAGCAGTTCTTC.

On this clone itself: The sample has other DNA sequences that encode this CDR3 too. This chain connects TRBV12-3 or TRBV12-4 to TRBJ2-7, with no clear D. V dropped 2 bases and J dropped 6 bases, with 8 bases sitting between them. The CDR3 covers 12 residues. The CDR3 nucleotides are TGTGCCAGCAGTTTATCTCTCGGCGAGCAGTACTTC. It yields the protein CASSLSLGEQYF.

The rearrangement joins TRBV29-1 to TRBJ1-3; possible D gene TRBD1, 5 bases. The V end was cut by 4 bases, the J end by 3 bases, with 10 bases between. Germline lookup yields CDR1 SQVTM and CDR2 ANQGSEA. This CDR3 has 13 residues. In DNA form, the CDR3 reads TGCAGCGTTGGACAGTCTTTTGGAAACACCATATATTTT. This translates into CSVGQSFGNTIYF.

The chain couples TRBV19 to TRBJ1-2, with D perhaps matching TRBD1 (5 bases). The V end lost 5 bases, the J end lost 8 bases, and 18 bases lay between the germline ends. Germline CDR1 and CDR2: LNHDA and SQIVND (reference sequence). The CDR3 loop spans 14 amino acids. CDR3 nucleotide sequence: TGTGCCAGTAGTCGGGGAGGGGCGGTGGAAGGCTACACCTTC. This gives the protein CASSRGGAVEGYTF.

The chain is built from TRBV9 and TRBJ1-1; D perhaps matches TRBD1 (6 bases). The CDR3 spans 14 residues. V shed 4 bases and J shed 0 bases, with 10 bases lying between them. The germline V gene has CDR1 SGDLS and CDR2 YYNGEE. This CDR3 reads CASSPEGVNTEAFF. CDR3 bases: TGTGCCAGCAGCCCCGAGGGGGTGAACACTGAAGCTTTCTTT. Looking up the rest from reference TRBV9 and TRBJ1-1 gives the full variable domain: DSGVTQTPKHLITATGQRVTLRCSPRSGDLSVYWYQQSLDQGLQFLIQYYNGEERAKGNILERFSAQQFPDLHSELNLSSLELGDSALYFCASSPEGVNTEAFFGQGTRLTVV.